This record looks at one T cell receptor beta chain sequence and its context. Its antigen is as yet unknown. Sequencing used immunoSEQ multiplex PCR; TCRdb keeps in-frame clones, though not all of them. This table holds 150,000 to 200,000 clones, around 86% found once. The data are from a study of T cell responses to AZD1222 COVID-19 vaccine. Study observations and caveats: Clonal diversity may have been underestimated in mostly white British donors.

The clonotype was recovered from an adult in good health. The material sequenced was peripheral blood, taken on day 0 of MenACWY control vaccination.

The CDR3 DNA reads as TGTGCCAGCAGTGAGGGAGCTTATAGCAATCAGCCCCAGCATTTT. Amino acids: CASSEGAYSNQPQHF. This chain uses TRBV6-1 with TRBJ1-5; D call uncertain. There are 15 residues in the CDR3. From germline, CDR1 is MNHNS and CDR2 SASEGT. V lost 3 bases to trimming and J lost 0 bases, with 9 bases between them.